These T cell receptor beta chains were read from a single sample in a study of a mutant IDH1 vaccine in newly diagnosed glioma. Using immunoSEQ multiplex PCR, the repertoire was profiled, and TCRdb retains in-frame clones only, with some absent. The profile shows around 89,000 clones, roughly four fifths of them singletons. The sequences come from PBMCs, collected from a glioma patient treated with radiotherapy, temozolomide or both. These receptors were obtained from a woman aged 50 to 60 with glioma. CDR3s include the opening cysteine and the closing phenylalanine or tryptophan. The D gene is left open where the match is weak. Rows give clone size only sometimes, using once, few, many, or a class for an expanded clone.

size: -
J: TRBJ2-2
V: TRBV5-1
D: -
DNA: TGCGCCAGCAGCCAGGACAGTTTAAACACCGGGGAGCTGTTTTTT
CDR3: CASSQDSLNTGELFF

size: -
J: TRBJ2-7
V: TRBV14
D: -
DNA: TGTGCCAGCAGCCAAGAAACAGGGAACTACGAGCAGTACTTC
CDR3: CASSQETGNYEQYF

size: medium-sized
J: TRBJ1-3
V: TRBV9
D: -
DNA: TGTGCCAGCGGAGGGGTCTCTGGAAACACCATATATTTT
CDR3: CASGGVSGNTIYF

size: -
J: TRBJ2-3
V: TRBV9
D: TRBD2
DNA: TGTGCCAGCAGCGCCCTTTTTGGCGGGGGTTCAGATACGCAGTATTTT
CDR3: CASSALFGGGSDTQYF

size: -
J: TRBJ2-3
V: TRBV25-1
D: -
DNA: TGTGCCAGCAGTCCGCAGGGGACAGATACGCAGTATTTT
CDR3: CASSPQGTDTQYF

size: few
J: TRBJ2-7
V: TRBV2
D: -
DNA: TGTGCCAGCAGTGGAAGTGTCTACGAGCAGTACTTC
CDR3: CASSGSVYEQYF

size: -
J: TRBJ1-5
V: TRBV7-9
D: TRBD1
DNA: TGTGCCAGCAGCTTAGGACAGGGGATTCAGCCCCAGCATTTT
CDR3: CASSLGQGIQPQHF

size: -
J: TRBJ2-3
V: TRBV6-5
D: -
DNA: TGTGCCAGCAGTTACTTGGGGGAGGAGACGCAGTATTTT
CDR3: CASSYLGEETQYF

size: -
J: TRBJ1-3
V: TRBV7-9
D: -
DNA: TGTGCCAGCAGCCGTCAACGAGGCCCCCGATGGGGAAACACCATATATTTT
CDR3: CASSRQRGPRWGNTIYF

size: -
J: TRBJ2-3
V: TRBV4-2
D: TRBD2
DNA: TGTGCCAGCAGCCAGACGGGTCCCGGGGGGGACTACACAGATACGCAGTATTTT
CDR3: CASSQTGPGGDYTDTQYF

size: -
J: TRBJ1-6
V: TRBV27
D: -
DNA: TGTGCCAGCAGTTTGGGACGCAGCAATTCACCCCTCCACTTT
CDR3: CASSLGRSNSPLHF

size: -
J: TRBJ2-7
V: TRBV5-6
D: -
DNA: TGTGCCAGCAGCCCAGCGAAAGGCCATCAGGGCTACGAGCAGTACTTC
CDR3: CASSPAKGHQGYEQYF

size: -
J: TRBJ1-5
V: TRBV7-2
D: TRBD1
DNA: TGTGCCAGCAGCCGGAGGACAGGGGTTAATCAGCCCCAGCATTTT
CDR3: CASSRRTGVNQPQHF

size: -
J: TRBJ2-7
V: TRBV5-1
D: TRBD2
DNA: TGCGCCAGCAGCCCCGGACTAGCGGGGAGCTCCTACGAGCAGTACTTC
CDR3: CASSPGLAGSSYEQYF

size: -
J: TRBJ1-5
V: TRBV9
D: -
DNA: TGTGCCAGCAGCGTAGGGGATGCGGATCAGCCCCAGCATTTT
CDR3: CASSVGDADQPQHF

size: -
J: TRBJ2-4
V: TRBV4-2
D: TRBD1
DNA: TGTGCCAGCAGTTCGACAGGGGGTGAGAACATTCAGTACTTC
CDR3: CASSSTGGENIQYF

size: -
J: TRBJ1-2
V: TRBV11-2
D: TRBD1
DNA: TGTGCCAGCAGCCCCCTGAGGGACAGGGGAAACTATGGCTACACCTTC
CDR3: CASSPLRDRGNYGYTF

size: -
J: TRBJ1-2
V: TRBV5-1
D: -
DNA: TGCGCCAGCAGCTTGGGTGCTAACTATGGCTACACCTTC
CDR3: CASSLGANYGYTF

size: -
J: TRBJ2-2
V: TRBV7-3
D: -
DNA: TGTGCCAGCAGCCCTCCCGGGACCAACACCGGGGAGCTGTTTTTT
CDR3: CASSPPGTNTGELFF

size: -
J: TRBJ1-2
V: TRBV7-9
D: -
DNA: TGTGCCAGCAGCTTAGTCGGTTTTGAGACTTATGGCTACACCTTC
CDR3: CASSLVGFETYGYTF

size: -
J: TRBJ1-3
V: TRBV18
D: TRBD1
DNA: TGTGCCAGCTCACCAACGGGACAGCGTAACTCTGGAAACACCATATATTTT
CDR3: CASSPTGQRNSGNTIYF

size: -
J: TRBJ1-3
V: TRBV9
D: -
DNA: TGTGCCAGCAGCGTAAGCACCCGGTCCGGGGGAAACACCATATATTTT
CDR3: CASSVSTRSGGNTIYF

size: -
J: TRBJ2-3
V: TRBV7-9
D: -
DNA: TGTGCCAGCAGCTTAGCGCCAGAAGGGTTAGAAGATACGCAGTATTTT
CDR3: CASSLAPEGLEDTQYF

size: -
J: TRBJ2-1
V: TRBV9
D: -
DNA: TGTGCCAGCAGCGTAGTTCCAGGGAAGGAAGCGCAGTTCTTC
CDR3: CASSVVPGKEAQFF

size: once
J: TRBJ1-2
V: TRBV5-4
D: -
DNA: TGTGCCAGCGCCCCAACCGGGGGATATGGCTACACCTTC
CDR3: CASAPTGGYGYTF

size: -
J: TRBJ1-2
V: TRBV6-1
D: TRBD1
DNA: TGTGCCAGCAGCGGGGGACAGCCTACTAACTATGGCTACACCTTC
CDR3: CASSGGQPTNYGYTF

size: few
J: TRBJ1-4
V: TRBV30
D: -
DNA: TGTGCCTGGAGTGGTACTAAAGAAAAACTGTTTTTT
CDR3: CAWSGTKEKLFF

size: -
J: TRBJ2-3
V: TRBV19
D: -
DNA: TGTGCCAGTACCCCGGACGGTGGTGGCACAGATACGCAGTATTTT
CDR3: CASTPDGGGTDTQYF

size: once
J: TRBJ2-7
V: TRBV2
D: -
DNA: TGTGCCAGCAGTGCCCAGGGCGAGCAGTACTTC
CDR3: CASSAQGEQYF

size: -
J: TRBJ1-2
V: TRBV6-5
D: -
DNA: TGTGCCAGCAGTTACCAAGGGGCGAAAAACTATGGCTACACCTTC
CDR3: CASSYQGAKNYGYTF

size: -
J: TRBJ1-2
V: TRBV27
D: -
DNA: TGTGCCAGCAGTTTTCGGGATAACTATGGCTACACCTTC
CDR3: CASSFRDNYGYTF

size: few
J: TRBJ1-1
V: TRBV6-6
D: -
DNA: TGTGCCAGCAGTGAGAGGGGAACTGAAGCTTTCTTT
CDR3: CASSERGTEAFF

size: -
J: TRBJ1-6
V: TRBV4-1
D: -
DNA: TGCGCCAGCAGCCAAGATTTCAATTCACCCCTCCACTTT
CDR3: CASSQDFNSPLHF

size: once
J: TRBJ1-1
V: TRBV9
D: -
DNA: TGTGCCAGCAGCCCCCGCTCAGGGGCAGACACTGAAGCTTTCTTT
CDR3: CASSPRSGADTEAFF

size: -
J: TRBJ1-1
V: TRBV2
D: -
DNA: TGTGCCAACACGCCTGGAACGGGGAACACTGAAGCTTTCTTT
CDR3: CANTPGTGNTEAFF

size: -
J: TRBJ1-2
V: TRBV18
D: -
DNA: TGTGCCAGCTCACCGTTTTCCCCAGGGAACTATGGCTACACCTTC
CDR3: CASSPFSPGNYGYTF

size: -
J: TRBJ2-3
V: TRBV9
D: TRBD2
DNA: TGTGCCAGCAGCGTAGAGCGGGGGGCTTCAGATACGCAGTATTTT
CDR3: CASSVERGASDTQYF

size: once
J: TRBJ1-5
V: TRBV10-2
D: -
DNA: TGCGCCAGCAGTGAAATACCTCCAAATCAGCCCCAGCATTTT
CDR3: CASSEIPPNQPQHF

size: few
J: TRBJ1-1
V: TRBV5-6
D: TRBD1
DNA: TGTGCCAGCAGCTTCCGGGACAGGGGGTTCACTGAAGCTTTCTTT
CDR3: CASSFRDRGFTEAFF

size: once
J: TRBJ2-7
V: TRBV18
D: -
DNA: TGTGCCAGCTCACCACCAGGTAGCGTCCACGAGCAGTACTTC
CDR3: CASSPPGSVHEQYF

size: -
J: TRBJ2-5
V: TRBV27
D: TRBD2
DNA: TGTGCCAGCCGGGGGGGCGGGGAGACCCAGTACTTC
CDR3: CASRGGGETQYF

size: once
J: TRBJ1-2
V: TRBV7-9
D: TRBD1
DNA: TGTGCCAGCAGTTTCGATGGGGACAGCGCTAACTATGGCTACACCTTC
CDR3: CASSFDGDSANYGYTF

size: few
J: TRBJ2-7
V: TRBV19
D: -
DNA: TGTGCCAGTAGTAGGGGAGGGGGCTTCGACGAGCAGTACTTC
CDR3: CASSRGGGFDEQYF

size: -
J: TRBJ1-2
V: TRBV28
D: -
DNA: TGTGCCAGCAGTTTTGAATTTTGGGGCCGTCATGGCTACACCTTC
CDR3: CASSFEFWGRHGYTF

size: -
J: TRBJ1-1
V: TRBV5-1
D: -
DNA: TGCGCCAGCAGCTTGGCAGAGTCTAACACTGAAGCTTTCTTT
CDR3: CASSLAESNTEAFF

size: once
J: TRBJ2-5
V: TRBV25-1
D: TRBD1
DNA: TGTGCCAGCAGTGAATGGGACAGGGCCAGGGGACGCGGAGAGACCCAGTACTTC
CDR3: CASSEWDRARGRGETQYF